This T cell receptor (beta chain) was documented in a study of Graves' ophthalmopathy and Graves' hyperthyroidism. Study observations and caveats: Most thyroid-expanded clonotypes exceeding 0.001 frequency were also found in blood. In separating ophthalmopathy from stable hyperthyroidism, a 13-signature model achieved about 90% sensitivity and approximately 80% specificity.

This clonotype was seen more than once but under ten times. Its antigen is unidentified. From RNA, the CDR3 regions of TCR beta chains were amplified and sequenced. First-round RT-PCR relied on HTBI primers, and a second-round multiplex PCR came next. TCRdb recomputed calls from the multiplex PCR reads with MiXCR, one row per CDR3 protein. The data contain almost 750,000 distinct CDR3 sequences, around 40% of them singletons. Ineligible for inclusion were patients with other autoimmune diseases, uncontrolled infections, pregnancy or lactation. Clinical symptoms and serum thyroxine were used for diagnosis; TRAb, thyroid ultrasound and orbital computed tomography were also relied on. Germline trimming cut 5 bases from V and 6 bases from J; bases unmatched to any gene: 9. The CDR3 covers 15 residues. The germline V gene encodes CDR1 DFQATT and CDR2 SNEGSKA (reference sequence).

The genes are TRBV20-1 and TRBJ2-7, with TRBD2 matching 14 bases. This TCR derives from an adult man with Graves' ophthalmopathy. The sequenced sample consisted of peripheral blood. The CDR3 DNA reads as TGCAGTGCTCCTCCCGGACTAGCGGGAGGATTCGAGCAGTACTTC. It translates to CSAPPGLAGGFEQYF.